A selection of T cell receptor beta chains follows, all from one sample in a study of cytomegalovirus exposure and HLA in healthy donors. Measured with immunoSEQ multiplex PCR; TCRdb has only the in-frame clones, and not every one. The profile shows 150,000 to 200,000 clones, 75% to 85% of them singletons. Sequenced: PBMCs. The source is a woman aged 30 to 39 in good health and CMV-seropositive. CDR3s include the opening cysteine and the closing phenylalanine or tryptophan. The order of the fields is CDR3 length, clone size, V gene, CDR3 protein. Clone sizes are given selectively: once, few, many, or a class where the clone is expanded.

15 . TRBV4-3 CASSRLTGGQETQYF
13 . TRBV19 CATALGGNTEAFF
13 . TRBV10-3 CAIGAALNEKLFF
16 . TRBV28 CASSPSAGGPTDTQYF
16 . TRBV15 CATSRDLAGPGDEQFF
14 . TRBV7-8 CASSSNRVRTEAFF
12 . TRBV5-4 CASSTSGYEQFF
11 . TRBV27 CASRDFRTQYF
13 . TRBV2 CASEREGSGEQYF
15 . TRBV19 CASRPAGEITGELFF
15 . TRBV7-2 CASSMGPSGANVLTF
12 . TRBV7-9 CASSFRGLGYTF
13 . TRBV6-5 CASSYRQYNEQFF
14 . TRBV11-3 CASSFGRAKNIQYF
14 . TRBV5-4 CASSLGGRDEKLFF
12 few TRBV7-9 CASSSGSHTQYF
15 . TRBV5-1 CASSAQPSGRETQYF
16 . TRBV9 CASSASMTGGSYEQYF
16 . TRBV7-9 CASSFYETSFGDTQYF
13 few TRBV19 CAGGGAGNQPQHF
15 few TRBV13 CASSQRDRVEDEQYF
11 . TRBV18 CASSPRGGYTF
17 . TRBV5-4 CASSAGTASSYNSPLHF
14 . TRBV9 CASSVEPLVDEQFF
14 . TRBV4-3 CASSQVDSREEQFF
13 . TRBV28 CASRTGWVTEAFF